The TCR beta chain described here comes from a study of T cells after yellow fever vaccination. Whole-study results and caveats: Abundant clonotypes from the bulk population could have been carried over as contaminants into FACS-sorted repertoires.

This CDR3 spans 15 amino acids. V dropped 4 bases and J dropped 4; count of bases not matched to a gene: 10. Germline loops: CDR1 MDHEN, CDR2 SYDVKM. This clonotype appeared a few times. Its specificity is unknown. Synthesis of TCR cDNA relied on 5'RACE template switching, which attached a universal primer site and UMIs. TCRdb re-analysed the 5' RACE reads in MiXCR, keeping a single row per CDR3 protein. The sample includes some 500,000 distinct CDR3 sequences, 13% of them seen just once. The clonotype was recovered from a man aged 25 to 40 who received the YFV17D yellow fever vaccine. The chain is built from TRBV28 and TRBJ2-7; 7 bases line up with TRBD2. Sequencing was performed on PBMCs, taken on the day of the yellow fever booster vaccination. This CDR3 is CASSSPGLVRYEQYF. In DNA form, the CDR3 reads TGTGCCAGCAGTTCACCCGGACTAGTTAGGTACGAGCAGTACTTC.